These 15 T cell receptor beta chains were sequenced from one sample in a study of a mutant IDH1 vaccine in newly diagnosed glioma. Time point meaning: baseline, week 1 (first vaccination visit). The treatment here: pre-vaccination baseline after standard-of-care therapy. The repertoire was sequenced with immunoSEQ multiplex PCR; TCRdb's copy has only in-frame clones and lacks some. The sample includes tens of thousands of clones, over 70% of them seen just once. Sequenced material: peripheral blood mononuclear cells (PBMCs), taken from a glioma patient treated with radiotherapy, temozolomide or both. These receptors were taken from a woman between 18 and 30 years old with glioma. Some clones in this sample may be carry-over from other donors' samples.

In DNA form, the CDR3 reads TGCGCCAGCAGTGTCGGGGGGCTTACTGAAGCTTTCTTT. It codes for CASSVGGLTEAFF. This sequence joins TRBV5-1 and TRBJ1-1; possible D gene TRBD1, 6 bases. The germline V gene has CDR1 SGHRS and CDR2 YFSETQ. The CDR3 totals 13 residues. V lost 5 bases to trimming and J lost 5 bases, with 13 bases between them.

The rearrangement joins TRBV30 to TRBJ1-1, with unresolved D. Germline CDR1 and CDR2: GTSNPN and SVGIG (reference sequence). This CDR3 contains 15 residues. The germline V and J ends were trimmed by 1 base and 0 bases, with 12 bases remaining between them. Written as DNA, the CDR3 is TGTGCCTGGAGTGGGCGCGCAGGAATGAACACTGAAGCTTTCTTT. It is translated as CAWSGRAGMNTEAFF.

This rearrangement joins TRBV7-2 to TRBJ1-2; TRBD1 agrees at 11 bases. The CDR3 length is 14 residues. With 5 bases clipped from V and 10 bases from J, the junction kept 9 bases outside the gene matches. In germline, CDR1 is SGHTA, CDR2 FQGNSA. The CDR3 here is CASSPAGTGGFYTF. The CDR3 nucleotides read TGTGCCAGCAGCCCCGCCGGGACAGGGGGGTTCTACACCTTC.

This clone was counted a few times. The gene calls are TRBV13 and TRBJ2-3; no clear D. V was trimmed by 4 bases and J by 5 bases, leaving 13 bases between them. The CDR3 is 14 amino acids. Germline V gene lookup returns CDR1 PRHDT and CDR2 FYEKMQ (reference sequence). The CDR3 DNA follows: TGTGCCAGCAGCTCTTTCCCGGAAGAAGATACGCAGTATTTT. Amino acid sequence: CASSSFPEEDTQYF.

This clone was detected a few times. J is TRBJ1-2 and V is TRBV27; 10 bases match TRBD1. The V gene end was trimmed by 6 bases and the J gene end by 7 bases; junction bases not matched to a gene: 11. The CDR3 runs to 15 residues. Germline assignment: CDR1 MNHEY and CDR2 SMNVEV (reference sequence). The CDR3 protein is CASRSLGTGDFGYTF. Here the CDR3 DNA reads TGTGCCAGCAGATCCCTCGGGACAGGGGACTTTGGCTACACCTTC.

The rearrangement joins TRBV6-1 to TRBJ1-1; D is undetermined. The germline gives CDR1 MNHNS, CDR2 SASEGT. The germline V and J ends were trimmed by 2 bases and 3 bases, with 22 bases remaining between them. This CDR3 spans 18 amino acids. The CDR3 protein is CASSEIGPGGLMYTEAFF. The CDR3 nucleotides are TGTGCCAGCAGTGAAATAGGCCCGGGCGGCCTTATGTACACTGAAGCTTTCTTT.

V gene TRBV5-4 combines with J gene TRBJ1-5; perhaps TRBD1 as D (6 bases). CDR3 size: 19 residues. Trimming pared 4 bases from V and 4 bases from J, leaving 27 bases between. The germline CDR1 and CDR2 sequences are SGHNT and YYREEE (reference sequence). The CDR3 region has the DNA TGTGCCAGCAGCCAGGAGAATCTGGACAGCCTTACTTGGAATCAGCCCCAGCATTTT. Translation gives CASSQENLDSLTWNQPQHF. The variable domain in full, completed from reference TRBV5-4 and TRBJ1-5, reads ETGVTQSPTHLIKTRGQQVTLRCSSQSGHNTVSWYQQALGQGPQFIFQYYREEENGRGNFPPRFSGLQFPNYSSELNVNALELDDSALYLCASSQENLDSLTWNQPQHFGDGTRLSIL.

V and J are TRBV29-1 and TRBJ1-6, with 7 nucleotides matching TRBD1. The CDR3 consists of 14 residues. The ends lost 4 bases at V and 5 bases at J; junction bases unmatched: 5. Per germline, CDR1 SQVTM and CDR2 ANQGSEA. CDR3 residues: CSVGTGTDNSPLHF. CDR3 in DNA: TGCAGCGTTGGGACCGGGACAGATAATTCACCCCTCCACTTT.

The chain recombines TRBV7-9 with TRBJ1-1; D is unresolved. Trimming left V 3 bases short and J 5 bases short, with 10 bases between. The germline CDR1 and CDR2 sequences are SEHNR and FQNEAQ (reference sequence). This CDR3 is built from 13 residues. The CDR3 loop reads CASSFQPGTEAFF. CDR3 coding DNA: TGTGCCAGCAGCTTCCAGCCGGGGACTGAAGCTTTCTTT.

The CDR3 nucleotides are TGTGCCAGCAGCCTTGGGTGGGGGCCCCAGCATTTT. Translation: CASSLGWGPQHF. This chain joins TRBV7-9 and TRBJ1-5; D gene uncertain. From germline, CDR1 is SEHNR and CDR2 FQNEAQ (reference sequence). The CDR3 spans 12 residues. The V end was cut by 5 bases, the J end by 9 bases, with 11 bases between.

CDR3 loop: CASSQEPTGTGLEGTEAFF. The CDR3 DNA follows: TGCGCCAGCAGCCAAGAACCCACCGGGACAGGGCTGGAAGGGACTGAAGCTTTCTTT. The V gene is TRBV4-1, the J gene TRBJ1-1, with 9 bases that match TRBD1. With 0 bases clipped from V and 5 bases from J, the junction kept 16 bases outside the gene matches. From germline, CDR1 is MGHRA and CDR2 YSYEKL. CDR3 size: 19 residues.

The gene calls are TRBV5-1 and TRBJ2-2; 8 positions agree with TRBD1. J lost 5 bases, V lost 4 bases, and 7 bases had no gene match. The CDR3 is 15 residues long. Germline-derived CDR1 and CDR2 are SGHRS and YFSETQ. CDR3 residues: CASSLGQGATGELFF. The CDR3 region has the DNA TGCGCCAGCAGCCTAGGACAGGGCGCTACCGGGGAGCTGTTTTTT. The full variable domain, rest sourced from reference TRBV5-1 and TRBJ2-2, is KAGVTQTPRYLIKTRGQQVTLSCSPISGHRSVSWYQQTPGQGLQFLFEYFSETQRNKGNFPGRFSGRQFSNSRSEMNVSTLELGDSALYLCASSLGQGATGELFFGEGSRLTVL.

The V call is TRBV6-4, the J call TRBJ2-3; TRBD2 agrees at 10 bases. V shed 8 bases, J shed 0 bases, and the junction held 11 bases outside the gene matches. Germline assignment: CDR1 MRHNA and CDR2 SNTAGT. This CDR3 has 17 residues. CDR3 protein: CASLLAGSLTSTDTQYF. CDR3 nucleotides: TGTGCCAGCCTACTAGCGGGGTCCCTTACTAGCACAGATACGCAGTATTTT.

The chain recombines TRBV10-3 with TRBJ1-2, with D perhaps TRBD1 (5 bases). The length of the CDR3 is 13 residues. V was shortened by 10 bases and J by 8 bases, with 20 bases between the two germline ends. The V gene's germline CDR1 is ENHRY and CDR2 SYGVKD. The CDR3 region is CATAGQGVSGYTF. The CDR3, as DNA: TGTGCCACCGCCGGACAAGGGGTCTCCGGCTACACCTTC.

V and J are TRBV27 and TRBJ1-5; TRBD1 aligns across 8 bases. This CDR3 is built from 16 residues. Trimming took 5 bases from V and 2 from J; bases not matched to a gene: 8. Germline CDR1 reads MNHEY; CDR2 reads SMNVEV (reference sequence). This chain's CDR3 is CASSTYGQGGNQPQHF. DNA for the CDR3: TGTGCCAGCAGTACTTATGGACAGGGTGGCAATCAGCCCCAGCATTTT.